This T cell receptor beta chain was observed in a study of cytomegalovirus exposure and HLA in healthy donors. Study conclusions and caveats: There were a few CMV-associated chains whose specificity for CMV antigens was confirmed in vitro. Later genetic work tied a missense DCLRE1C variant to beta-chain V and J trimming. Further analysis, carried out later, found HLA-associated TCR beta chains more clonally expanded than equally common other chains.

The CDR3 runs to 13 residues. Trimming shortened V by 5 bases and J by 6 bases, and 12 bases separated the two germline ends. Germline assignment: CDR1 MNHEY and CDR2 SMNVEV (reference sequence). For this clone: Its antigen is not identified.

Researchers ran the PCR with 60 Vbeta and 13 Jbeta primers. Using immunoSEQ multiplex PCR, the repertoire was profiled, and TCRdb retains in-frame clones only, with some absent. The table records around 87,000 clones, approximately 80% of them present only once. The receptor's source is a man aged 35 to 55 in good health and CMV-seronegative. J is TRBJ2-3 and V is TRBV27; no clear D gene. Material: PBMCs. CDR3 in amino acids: CASSPSTLDTQYF. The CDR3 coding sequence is TGTGCCAGCAGTCCTTCGACATTGGATACGCAGTATTTT.